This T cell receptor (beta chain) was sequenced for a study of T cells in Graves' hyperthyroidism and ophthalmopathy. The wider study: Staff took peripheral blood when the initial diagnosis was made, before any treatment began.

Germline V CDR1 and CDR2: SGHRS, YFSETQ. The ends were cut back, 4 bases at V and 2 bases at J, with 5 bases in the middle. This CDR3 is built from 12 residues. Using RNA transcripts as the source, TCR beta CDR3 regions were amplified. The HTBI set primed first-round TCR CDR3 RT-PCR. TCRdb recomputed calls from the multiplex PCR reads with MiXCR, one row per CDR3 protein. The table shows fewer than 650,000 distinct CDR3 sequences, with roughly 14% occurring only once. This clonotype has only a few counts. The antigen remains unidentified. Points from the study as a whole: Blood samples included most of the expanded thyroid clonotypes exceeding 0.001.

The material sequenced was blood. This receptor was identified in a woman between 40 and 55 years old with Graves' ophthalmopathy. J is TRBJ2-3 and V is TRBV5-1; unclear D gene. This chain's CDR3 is CASSPDTDTQYF. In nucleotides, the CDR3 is TGCGCCAGCAGCCCCGACACAGATACGCAGTATTTT.